Each of the 31 T cell receptor beta chains below was sequenced from the same sample in a study of T cell responses to AZD1222 COVID-19 vaccine. Assay: immunoSEQ multiplex PCR; the TCRdb copy retains only in-frame clones and omits some. The table has 100,000 to 150,000 clones, over 75% seen once. Source: peripheral blood, taken 28 days after the second dose of the MenACWY control vaccine. Source of these receptors: an adult who received the MenACWY meningococcal vaccine as a control.

The genes are TRBV3-1 (or the pseudogene TRBV3-2) and TRBJ2-7; 7 bases are a match to TRBD1. V dropped 6 bases and J dropped 5; count of bases not matched to a gene: 7. CDR1 is LGHDT, CDR2 YNNKEL, per germline (reference sequence). CDR3 length: 13 amino acids. The CDR3 sequence: CASRQGKPDEQYF. CDR3 bases: TGTGCCAGCAGACAGGGGAAGCCCGACGAGCAGTACTTC.

A note on this clone: At one boundary the junction diverges from the germline segment, which might be a read error. The chain recombines TRBV9 with TRBJ1-1; 10 nucleotides align to TRBD1. The CDR3 is made up of 14 amino acids. The germline V gene has CDR1 SGDLS and CDR2 YYNGEE. Here the CDR3 reads CASSYPGTGDLAIF. The CDR3 nucleotides read TGTGCCAGCAGCTATCCCGGGACAGGGGACCTCGCTATCTTT.

This clone was seen more than once but under ten times. The V gene is TRBV7-9, the J gene TRBJ1-4; D call uncertain. Germline CDR1 SEHNR, CDR2 FQNEAQ (reference sequence). The V end lost 4 bases, the J end lost 8 bases, and 20 bases lay between the germline ends. The length of the CDR3 is 16 residues. CDR3 region: CASSSSEEGAEEKLFF. DNA of the CDR3: TGTGCCAGCAGCTCTAGTGAGGAGGGTGCGGAAGAAAAACTGTTTTTT.

V and J are TRBV3-1 (or the pseudogene TRBV3-2) and TRBJ1-5; D is perhaps TRBD1 (6 bases). CDR1 is LGHDT, CDR2 YNNKEL, per germline (reference sequence). V was shortened by 3 bases and J by 6 bases, with 9 bases between the two germline ends. The CDR3 runs to 13 residues. CDR3 amino acids: CASSQGGSQPQHF. The CDR3 DNA reads as TGTGCCAGCAGCCAGGGGGGCAGTCAGCCCCAGCATTTT.

This chain joins TRBV5-1 and TRBJ2-7, with 10 bases lining up with TRBD1. The junction had 1 base not matched to a gene; V was cut back by 4 bases and J by 3 bases. Germline V gene sequence: CDR1 SGHRS, CDR2 YFSETQ. CDR3 length: 13 residues. The chain's CDR3 is CASSRDRGYEQYV. DNA for the CDR3: TGCGCCAGCAGCCGGGACAGGGGCTACGAGCAGTACGTC.

The rearrangement links TRBV5-4 to TRBJ2-3, with 8 bases identical to TRBD2. The length of the CDR3 is 14 residues. The V gene's germline CDR1 is SGHNT and CDR2 YYREEE (reference sequence). J was trimmed by 4 bases and V by 3 bases; bases with no gene match: 4. The CDR3 here is CASSSERGSDTQYF. The CDR3 DNA is TGTGCCAGCAGCTCGGAGCGGGGGTCAGATACGCAGTATTTT.

This chain joins TRBV19 and TRBJ1-5; TRBD1 matches 9 bases. The CDR3 totals 15 residues. Germline V gene lookup returns CDR1 LNHDA and CDR2 SQIVND (reference sequence). Losses at the gene ends were 10 bases for V and 3 bases for J; bases not matched to a gene: 10. This CDR3 is CATVLDRGSNQPQHF. The CDR3 nucleotides are TGTGCCACGGTACTGGACAGGGGATCCAATCAGCCCCAGCATTTT.

The rearrangement joins TRBV6-6 to TRBJ1-1; 7 nucleotides align to TRBD1. This CDR3 comprises 12 residues. V was clipped by 0 bases and J by 10 bases; unmatched bases: 2. The germline CDR1 and CDR2 sequences are MNHNY and SVGAGI (reference sequence). The CDR3: CASSYSRQGAFF. Written as DNA, the CDR3 is TGTGCCAGCAGTTACTCACGACAGGGAGCTTTCTTT.

The gene calls are TRBV7-2 and TRBJ1-2; perhaps TRBD1 as D (5 bases). CDR1 is SGHTA and CDR2 is FQGNSA in the germline V gene. V lost 2 bases to trimming and J lost 8 bases, with 18 bases between them. This CDR3 comprises 15 residues. The chain's CDR3 is CASSLLSIGAWGYTF. CDR3 nucleotides: TGTGCCAGCAGCTTATTGAGTATAGGGGCGTGGGGCTACACCTTC.

Details on this clone: Mismatch with germline at one junction end may stem from a read error. The chain has TRBV7-7 and TRBJ2-5, with D tentatively TRBD1 or TRBD2 (5 bases each). The CDR3 runs to 13 residues. Germline V gene sequence: CDR1 SSHAT, CDR2 FNYEAQ (reference sequence). The CDR3 nucleotides read TGTGCTAGCAGTTATGGGGGCCAAGAGACCCAGTACTTC. It specifies CASSYGGQETQYF.

This rearrangement joins TRBV6-1 to TRBJ2-2, with 13 nucleotides matching TRBD2. This CDR3 is built from 16 residues. The germline V gene has CDR1 MNHNS and CDR2 SASEGT. Germline trimming cut 3 bases from V and 3 bases from J; bases unmatched to any gene: 1. The CDR3 nucleotides read TGTGCCAGCAGTGAGACTAGCGGGGGGCACACCGGGGAGCTGTTTTTT. Amino acids: CASSETSGGHTGELFF.

The J gene is TRBJ1-6, the V gene TRBV7-6, with D possibly being TRBD1 (6 bases). The ends were cut back, 8 bases at V and 3 bases at J, with 11 bases in the middle. The CDR3 length is 14 residues. CDR1 and CDR2 from the germline V gene are SGHVS and FNYEAQ. This CDR3 reads CASSGDDYNSPLHF. The CDR3 nucleotides are TGTGCCAGCTCAGGGGATGACTATAATTCACCCCTCCACTTT. The whole variable domain, filled in from reference TRBV7-6 and TRBJ1-6, reads GAGVSQSPRYKVTKRGQDVALRCDPISGHVSLYWYRQALGQGPEFLTYFNYEAQQDKSGLPNDRFSAERPEGSISTLTIQRTEQRDSAMYRCASSGDDYNSPLHFGNGTRLTVT.

This clone has more than one count but fewer than ten. The chain links TRBV27 to TRBJ1-5; D might be TRBD1 (5 bases). Looked up from germline, CDR1 is MNHEY and CDR2 is SMNVEV (reference sequence). The V end was cut by 5 bases, the J end by 4 bases, with 12 bases between. The length of the CDR3 is 14 residues. For the CDR3, the DNA is TGTGCCAGCAGTCGGGGGTTGGGAAATCAGCCCCAGCATTTT. This gives the protein CASSRGLGNQPQHF.

This clone has a handful of counts. The chain is built from TRBV24-1 and TRBJ1-2; tentatively, D is TRBD1 (6 bases). The CDR3 runs 14 residues. The germline gives CDR1 KGHDR, CDR2 SFDVKD. V lost 5 bases to trimming and J lost 3 bases, with 12 bases between them. CDR3 sequence (DNA): TGTGCCACCAGTGGTCGGGGGCAGGACTATGGCTACACCTTC. Translated: CATSGRGQDYGYTF.

The gene calls are TRBV19 and TRBJ1-5; D uncertain. From germline, CDR1 is LNHDA and CDR2 SQIVND (reference sequence). This CDR3 has 13 amino acids. V was cut by 6 bases and J by 4 bases, with 10 bases left in between. CDR3 DNA sequence: TGTGCCAGTAGGAGCAGTGAGAATCAGCCCCAGCATTTT. Its protein product is CASRSSENQPQHF. Supplemented by reference TRBV19 and TRBJ1-5, the full variable domain reads DGGITQSPKYLFRKEGQNVTLSCEQNLNHDAMYWYRQDPGQGLRLIYYSQIVNDFQKGDIAEGYSVSREKKESFPLTVTSAQKNPTAFYLCASRSSENQPQHFGDGTRLSIL.

This clone was recorded once. The chain couples TRBV30 to TRBJ2-4, with D tentatively TRBD2 (6 bases). Germline V gene sequence: CDR1 GTSNPN, CDR2 SVGIG (reference sequence). The V end lost 3 bases, the J end lost 3 bases, and 15 bases lay between the germline ends. CDR3 size: 15 residues. The CDR3 loop is CAWRGKEGDKNIQYF. The CDR3 DNA is TGTGCCTGGAGGGGAAAGGAGGGTGACAAAAACATTCAGTACTTC.

The chain employs TRBV7-2 and TRBJ2-1; 7 bases are a match to TRBD1. The CDR3 extends over 14 amino acids. V shed 3 bases, J shed 5 bases, and the junction held 4 bases outside the gene matches. Germline V gene lookup returns CDR1 SGHTA and CDR2 FQGNSA. CDR3 coding DNA: TGTGCCAGCAGCTTTTTGGGACAGCACAATGAGCAGTTCTTC. It yields the protein CASSFLGQHNEQFF. Full variable domain (outside the CDR3, taken from reference TRBV7-2 and TRBJ2-1): GAGVSQSPSNKVTEKGKDVELRCDPISGHTALYWYRQSLGQGLEFLIYFQGNSAPDKSGLPSDRFSAERTGGSVSTLTIQRTQQEDSAVYLCASSFLGQHNEQFFGPGTRLTVL.

This clone was counted a single time. The chain is built from TRBV7-2 and TRBJ1-1; D gene unclear. Germline V gene lookup returns CDR1 SGHTA and CDR2 FQGNSA. There are 14 residues in the CDR3. Deletions cut 4 bases from V and 5 bases from J, with 14 bases between. The CDR3 here is CASSSSRGRTEAFF. In DNA form, the CDR3 reads TGTGCCAGCAGCTCCAGTCGTGGGAGGACTGAAGCTTTCTTT.

The chain is built from TRBV6-5 and TRBJ2-7; 7 nucleotides agree with TRBD1. CDR3 length: 15 amino acids. Germline V gives CDR1 MNHEY, CDR2 SVGAGI. The V and J ends lost 5 bases and 5 bases, in that order; junction bases with no gene match: 12. CDR3: CASSHWDRGSDEQYF. The CDR3 DNA follows: TGTGCCAGCAGTCATTGGGACAGAGGATCCGACGAGCAGTACTTC.

The J gene is TRBJ2-5, the V gene TRBV2, with 7 bases lining up with TRBD2. CDR3 length: 13 amino acids. V dropped 7 bases and J dropped 4; count of bases not matched to a gene: 6. Germline lookup yields CDR1 SNHLY and CDR2 FYNNEI. The CDR3 loop reads CASTRGVVETQYF. CDR3 in DNA: TGTGCCAGCACCCGGGGGGTGGTAGAGACCCAGTACTTC.

This clone is categorized as medium-sized. Here the CDR3 reads CASSGDRDYNEQFF. CDR3 sequence (DNA): TGTGCCAGCAGTGGAGACAGGGACTACAATGAGCAGTTCTTC. The V and J genes are TRBV2 and TRBJ2-1, with 7 bases matching TRBD1. The V and J ends lost 4 bases and 3 bases, in that order; junction bases with no gene match: 3. Germline CDR1 is SNHLY and CDR2 is FYNNEI. This CDR3 has 14 amino acids.

CDR3 loop: CASSILGQSTDTQYF. The CDR3 bases are TGTGCCAGTAGTATCCTAGGGCAGAGCACAGATACGCAGTATTTT. The J gene is TRBJ2-3, the V gene TRBV19, with D hard to call. Trimming shortened V by 3 bases and J by 0 bases, and 10 bases separated the two germline ends. The CDR3 is 15 amino acids. The germline gives CDR1 LNHDA, CDR2 SQIVND (reference sequence).

In DNA, the CDR3 is TGTGCCAGCACGGGGGAAACCGGGGTTGGCTACACCTTC. Amino acid sequence: CASTGETGVGYTF. The chain is built from TRBV6-5 and TRBJ1-2; D is possibly TRBD1 (5 bases). This CDR3 comprises 13 residues. Deletions cut 7 bases from V and 7 bases from J, with 16 bases between. Germline values: CDR1 MNHEY, CDR2 SVGAGI.

This chain connects TRBV10-3 to TRBJ2-3; perhaps TRBD2 as D (5 bases). The germline gives CDR1 ENHRY, CDR2 SYGVKD. Deletions cut 4 bases from V and 4 bases from J, with 9 bases between. The CDR3 spans 13 residues. The CDR3 protein is CAISVLEADTQYF. The CDR3 nucleotides are TGTGCCATCAGTGTTCTGGAGGCAGATACGCAGTATTTT.

In this sample, this clone turned up once. The chain employs TRBV19 and TRBJ2-1, with TRBD2 identical over 8 bases. The trim removed 5 bases at V and 2 bases at J, leaving 5 bases unmatched. This CDR3 region has 15 residues. Germline values: CDR1 LNHDA, CDR2 SQIVND (reference sequence). The CDR3 bases are TGTGCCAGTAGTCCGACAGCGGGAGCCTACAATGAGCAGTTCTTC. This sequence encodes CASSPTAGAYNEQFF.

The rearrangement links TRBV5-6 to TRBJ2-2; D might be TRBD2 (5 bases). The germline V gene encodes CDR1 SGHDT and CDR2 YYEEEE. Trimming cost V 5 bases and J 0 bases, with 11 bases left between them. CDR3 size: 15 residues. This CDR3 is CASRIERTNTGELFF. In DNA form, the CDR3 reads TGTGCCAGCAGGATTGAGCGGACGAACACCGGGGAGCTGTTTTTT.

The genes are TRBV29-1 and TRBJ1-5; D not certain. This CDR3 comprises 14 residues. The V end lost 4 bases, the J end lost 1 base, and 11 bases lay between the germline ends. Germline V gives CDR1 SQVTM, CDR2 ANQGSEA. CDR3 region: CSVAVGSSNQPQHF. The CDR3 DNA sequence: TGCAGCGTTGCGGTGGGCTCCAGCAATCAGCCCCAGCATTTT.

In its sample, this clone was seen a few times. The chain employs TRBV5-8 and TRBJ2-7; D unclear. The CDR3 is 14 residues long. CDR1 SGHTS and CDR2 YDEGEE come from the germline V gene. The V end lost 4 bases, the J end lost 4 bases, and 15 bases lay between the germline ends. The CDR3 loop is CASSLVGMTYEQYF. CDR3 bases: TGTGCCAGCAGCCTTGTGGGGATGACTTACGAGCAGTACTTC.

The rearrangement joins TRBV24-1 to TRBJ2-3; D is perhaps TRBD1 (6 bases). Germline V gene data show CDR1 as KGHDR and CDR2 as SFDVKD. V lost 5 bases and J 5 bases, leaving 13 bases between the germline ends. The CDR3 covers 14 residues. The CDR3 DNA is TGTGCCACCAGTGGTCAGACAGGCGTAGATACGCAGTATTTT. This sequence encodes CATSGQTGVDTQYF.

The chain combines TRBV18 with TRBJ1-5, with D unclear. The germline CDR1 and CDR2 sequences are KGHSH and LQKENI. There are 14 residues in the CDR3. V lost 2 bases and J 5 bases, leaving 10 bases between the germline ends. The CDR3 region has the DNA TGTGCCAGCTCACCAACCGACGGGGATCAGCCCCAGCATTTT. It yields the protein CASSPTDGDQPQHF.

The table lists this clone with a count of one. The rearrangement joins TRBV10-3 to TRBJ1-2, with D hard to call. Germline V gene lookup returns CDR1 ENHRY and CDR2 SYGVKD. The CDR3 is 12 amino acids. Between the trimmed V and J ends, which lost 2 bases and 7 bases, there was a span of 8 bases. CDR3 protein: CAISELLAGYTF. CDR3 nucleotides: TGTGCCATCAGTGAGCTCTTGGCTGGCTACACCTTC.